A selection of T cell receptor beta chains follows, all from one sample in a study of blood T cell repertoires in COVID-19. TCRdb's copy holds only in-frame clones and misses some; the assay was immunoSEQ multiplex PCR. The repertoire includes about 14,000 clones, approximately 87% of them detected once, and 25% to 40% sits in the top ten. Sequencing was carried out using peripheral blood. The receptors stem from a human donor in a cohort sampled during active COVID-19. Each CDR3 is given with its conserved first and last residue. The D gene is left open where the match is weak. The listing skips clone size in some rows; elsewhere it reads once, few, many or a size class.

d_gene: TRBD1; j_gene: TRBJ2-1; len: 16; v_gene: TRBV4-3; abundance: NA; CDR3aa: CASSQQQGALYNEQFF; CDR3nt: TGCGCCAGCAGCCAACAACAGGGGGCCCTTTACAATGAGCAGTTCTTC
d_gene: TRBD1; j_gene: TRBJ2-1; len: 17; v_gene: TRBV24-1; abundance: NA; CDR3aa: CATSDTPQGAEFGEQFF; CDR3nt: TGTGCCACCAGTGATACCCCGCAGGGGGCTGAATTTGGTGAGCAGTTCTTC
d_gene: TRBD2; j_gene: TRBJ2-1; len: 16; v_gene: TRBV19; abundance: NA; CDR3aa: CASSSGSGGEYNEQFF; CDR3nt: TGTGCCAGTAGTTCGGGAAGCGGGGGGGAATACAATGAGCAGTTCTTC
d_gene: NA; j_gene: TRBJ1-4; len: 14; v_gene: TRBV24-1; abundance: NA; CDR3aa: CATSRGGINEKLFF; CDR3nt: TGTGCCACCAGCCGCGGAGGGATCAATGAAAAACTGTTTTTT
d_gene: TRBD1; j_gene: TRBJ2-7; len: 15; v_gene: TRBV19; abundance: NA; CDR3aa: CASSFTLGGIYEQYF; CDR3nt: TGTGCCAGTAGTTTCACACTAGGGGGCATCTACGAGCAGTACTTC
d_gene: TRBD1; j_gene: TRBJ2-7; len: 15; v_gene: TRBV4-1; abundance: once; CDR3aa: CASSQVTTGDHEQYF; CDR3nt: TGCGCCAGCAGCCAAGTCACGACAGGGGATCACGAGCAGTACTTC
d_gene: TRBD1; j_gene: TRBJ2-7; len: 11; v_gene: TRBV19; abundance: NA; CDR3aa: CASTGGYEQYF; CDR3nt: TGTGCCAGTACAGGGGGCTACGAGCAGTACTTC
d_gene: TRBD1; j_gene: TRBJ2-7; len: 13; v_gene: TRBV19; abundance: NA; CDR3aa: CASSQGTAYEQYF; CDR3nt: TGTGCCAGTAGTCAGGGGACAGCCTACGAGCAGTACTTC
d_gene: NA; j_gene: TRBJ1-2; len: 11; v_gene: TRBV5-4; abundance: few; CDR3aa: CASTNSYGYTF; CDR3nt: TGTGCCAGCACCAACTCCTATGGCTACACCTTC
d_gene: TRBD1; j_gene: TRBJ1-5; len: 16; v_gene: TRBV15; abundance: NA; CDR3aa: CATSRAEQGGSEPQHF; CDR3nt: TGTGCCACCAGCAGAGCGGAGCAGGGGGGCTCTGAGCCCCAGCATTTT
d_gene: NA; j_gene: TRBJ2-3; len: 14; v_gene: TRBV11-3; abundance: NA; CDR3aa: CASSVGRGLDTQYF; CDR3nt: TGTGCCAGCAGCGTAGGCAGGGGTTTGGATACGCAGTATTTT
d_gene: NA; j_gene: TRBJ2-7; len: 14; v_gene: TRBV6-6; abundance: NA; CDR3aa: CASSYPDSSYEQYF; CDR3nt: TGTGCCAGCAGTTACCCGGACAGTTCCTACGAGCAGTACTTC
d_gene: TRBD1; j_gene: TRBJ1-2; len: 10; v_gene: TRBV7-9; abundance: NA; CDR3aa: CASSPRTGDF; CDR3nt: TGTGCCAGCAGCCCACGGACAGGGGACTTC
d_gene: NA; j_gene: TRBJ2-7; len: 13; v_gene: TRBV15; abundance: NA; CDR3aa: CATSGDISYEQYF; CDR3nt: TGTGCCACCAGCGGGGACATCTCCTACGAGCAGTACTTC
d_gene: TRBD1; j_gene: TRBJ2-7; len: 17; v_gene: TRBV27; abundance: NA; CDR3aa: CASSFLGDRPTPYEQYF; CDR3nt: TGTGCCAGCAGTTTTTTGGGGGACAGACCGACCCCCTACGAGCAGTACTTC
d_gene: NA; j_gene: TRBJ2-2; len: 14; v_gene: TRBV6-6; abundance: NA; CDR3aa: CASSYLETAGELFF; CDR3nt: TGTGCCAGCAGTTACTTGGAGACGGCCGGGGAGCTGTTTTTT
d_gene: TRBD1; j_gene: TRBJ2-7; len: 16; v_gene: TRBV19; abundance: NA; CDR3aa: CASSTAGGTRSYEQYF; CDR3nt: TGTGCCAGTAGTACCGCAGGGGGCACGAGATCCTACGAGCAGTACTTC
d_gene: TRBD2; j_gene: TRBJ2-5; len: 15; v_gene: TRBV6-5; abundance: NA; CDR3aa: CASSSGLAGAETQYF; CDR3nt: TGTGCCAGCAGTTCTGGACTAGCGGGAGCAGAGACCCAGTACTTC
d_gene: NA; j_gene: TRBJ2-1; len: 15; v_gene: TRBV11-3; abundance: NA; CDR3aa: CASSLNSQGYNEQFF; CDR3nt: TGTGCCAGCAGCTTAAACTCTCAGGGCTACAATGAGCAGTTCTTC
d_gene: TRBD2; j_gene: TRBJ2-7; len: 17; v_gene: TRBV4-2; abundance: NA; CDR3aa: CASSQDSPSGYSYEQYF; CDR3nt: TGTGCCAGCAGCCAAGATTCTCCTAGCGGGTACTCCTACGAGCAGTACTTC
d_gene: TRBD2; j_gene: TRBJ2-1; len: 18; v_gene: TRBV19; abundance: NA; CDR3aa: CASSPTGQSGSVYNEQFF; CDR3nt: TGTGCCAGTAGTCCCACAGGGCAGAGCGGGAGCGTGTACAATGAGCAGTTCTTC
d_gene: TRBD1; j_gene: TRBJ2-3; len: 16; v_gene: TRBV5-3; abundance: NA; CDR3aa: CARSLVDRGRTDTQYF; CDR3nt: TGTGCCAGAAGCTTGGTCGACAGGGGGCGCACAGATACGCAGTATTTT
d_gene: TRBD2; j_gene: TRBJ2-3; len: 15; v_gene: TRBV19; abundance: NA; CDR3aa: CASSLGGDLGDTQYF; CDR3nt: TGTGCCAGTAGTTTGGGGGGGGACCTCGGGGATACGCAGTATTTT
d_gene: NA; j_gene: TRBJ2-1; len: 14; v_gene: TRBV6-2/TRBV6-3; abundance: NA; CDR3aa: CASSSTASYNEQFF; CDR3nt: TGTGCCAGCAGTTCAACAGCTTCCTACAATGAGCAGTTCTTC
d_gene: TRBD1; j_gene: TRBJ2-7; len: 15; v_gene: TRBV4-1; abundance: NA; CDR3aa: CASSRTGTGGYEQYF; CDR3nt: TGCGCCAGCAGCCGGACCGGGACAGGGGGCTACGAGCAGTACTTC
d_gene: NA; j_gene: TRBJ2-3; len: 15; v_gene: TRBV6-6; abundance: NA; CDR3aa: CASSYSDRLTDTQYF; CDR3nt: TGTGCCAGCAGTTACAGTGACAGACTCACAGATACGCAGTATTTT
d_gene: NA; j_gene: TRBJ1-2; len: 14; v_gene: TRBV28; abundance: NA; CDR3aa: CASIRAGAGYGYTF; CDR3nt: TGTGCCAGCATCCGAGCAGGGGCTGGATATGGCTACACCTTC
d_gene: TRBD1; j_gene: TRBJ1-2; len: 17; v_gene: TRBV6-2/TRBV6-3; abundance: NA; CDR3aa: CASSYLGQGSGGNGYTF; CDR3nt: TGTGCCAGCAGTTACTTGGGACAGGGTAGCGGAGGGAATGGCTACACCTTC
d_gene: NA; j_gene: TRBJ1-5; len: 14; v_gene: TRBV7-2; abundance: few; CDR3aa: CASSLGQPQWTQHF; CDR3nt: TGTGCCAGCAGCTTAGGACAGCCTCAATGGACCCAGCATTTT
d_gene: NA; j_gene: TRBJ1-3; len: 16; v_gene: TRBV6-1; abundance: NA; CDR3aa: CASSDPGVRSGNTIYF; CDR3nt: TGTGCCAGCAGTGACCCGGGGGTCCGCTCTGGAAACACCATATATTTT
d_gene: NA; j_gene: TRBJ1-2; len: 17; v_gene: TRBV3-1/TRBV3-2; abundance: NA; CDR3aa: CASSQETWQDTNDGYTF; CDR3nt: TGTGCCAGCAGCCAAGAGACCTGGCAGGACACGAACGATGGCTACACCTTC
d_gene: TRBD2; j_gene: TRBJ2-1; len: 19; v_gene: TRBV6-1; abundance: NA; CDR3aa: CASSGRLAGGPSSYNEQFF; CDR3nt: TGTGCCAGCAGTGGCCGACTAGCGGGGGGGCCGAGCTCCTACAATGAGCAGTTCTTC
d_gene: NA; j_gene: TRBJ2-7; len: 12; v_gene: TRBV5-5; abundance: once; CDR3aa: CASSLAAYEQYF; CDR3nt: TGTGCCAGCAGCTTGGCCGCCTACGAGCAGTACTTC
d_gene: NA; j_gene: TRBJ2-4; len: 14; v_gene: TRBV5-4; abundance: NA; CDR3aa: CASSRGAVKNIQYF; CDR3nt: TGTGCCAGCAGCCGGGGGGCGGTCAAAAACATTCAGTACTTC
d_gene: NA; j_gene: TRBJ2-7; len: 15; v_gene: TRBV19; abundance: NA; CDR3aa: CASSIEVQTPSEQYF; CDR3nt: TGTGCCAGTAGTATTGAGGTCCAGACGCCCTCCGAGCAGTACTTC